The next 18 T cell receptor delta chains were all read from a single sample in a study of TRDV2 sequences in healthy donors. TCRdb reapplied CATT to the PCR reads. This sample has about 1,900 delta-chain clones, with under 20% found just once. Sequenced input: Vd2+ gamma-delta T cells from blood. Every receptor here comes from a human donor in good health.

This clone was seen a few times. J is TRDJ1 and V is TRDV2; TRDD3 matches at 11 bases. In germline, CDR1 is GEAIGNYY, CDR2 EKD. The CDR3 has 20 residues. V dropped 0 bases and J dropped 2; count of bases not matched to a gene: 16. The CDR3 reads CACDTLALGDTRGETDKLIF. The CDR3 DNA follows: TGTGCCTGTGACACCCTAGCGCTGGGGGATACCCGTGGGGAGACCGATAAACTCATCTTT.

This clone is large. The J gene is TRDJ1, the V gene TRDV2, with TRDD3 identical over 11 bases. V was pared by 0 bases and J by 1 base, with 3 bases of the junction left unmatched. CDR1 is GEAIGNYY and CDR2 is EKD in the germline V gene. The CDR3 extends over 16 amino acids. CDR3: CACDTLGDTSTDKLIF. CDR3 DNA: TGTGCCTGTGACACCTTGGGGGATACGAGCACCGATAAACTCATCTTT.

As for this clone: At one end the junction does not follow the germline gene, possibly because of a read error. The V call is TRDV2, the J call TRDJ1; D possibly corresponds to TRDD3 (6 bases). Germline V gives CDR1 GEAIGNYY, CDR2 EKD. The CDR3 has 20 residues. Here the CDR3 reads CACDPLLPNVKEDTSVKLIF. For the CDR3, the DNA is TGCGCCTGTGACCCCTTACTTCCCAACGTCAAAGAGGATACTTCGGTTAAACTCATCTTT.

There are a few counts of this clone. This sequence joins TRDV2 and TRDJ1; 10 bases agree with TRDD3. The V segment lost 2 bases and the J segment 0 bases; nucleotides outside the gene matches: 11. The CDR3 runs to 18 residues. The germline V gene has CDR1 GEAIGNYY and CDR2 EKD. The CDR3 protein is CACDKVGDTGPYTDKLIF. In DNA form, the CDR3 reads TGTGCCTGTGACAAGGTGGGGGATACTGGCCCGTACACCGATAAACTCATCTTT.

This chain uses TRDV2 with TRDJ1; the match to TRDD3 covers 13 bases. CDR1 is GEAIGNYY and CDR2 is EKD in the germline V gene. The CDR3 is 20 amino acids. V dropped 1 base and J dropped 12; count of bases not matched to a gene: 25. The CDR3 DNA reads TGTGCCTGTGACACTCTGCGTCAGACTGGGGGATACGCCTCAACTGGGGAGATCATCTTT. Protein product: CACDTLRQTGGYASTGEIIF.

Many counts were recorded for this clone. The chain combines TRDV2 with TRDJ1, with TRDD3 as a possible D gene (5 bases). The germline V gene has CDR1 GEAIGNYY and CDR2 EKD. The CDR3 is made up of 16 amino acids. V lost 3 bases, J lost 1 base, and 17 bases lay in between. The CDR3 loop is CACDSVLALPTDKLIF. The CDR3 DNA is TGTGCCTGTGACTCCGTACTGGCCCTCCCCACCGATAAACTCATCTTT.

This clone is categorized as medium-sized (0.01 to 0.1%). The chain is built from TRDV2 and TRDJ1, with 10 positions matching TRDD3. The CDR3 runs 19 residues. Germline CDR1 GEAIGNYY, CDR2 EKD. V was clipped by 0 bases and J by 0 bases; unmatched bases: 12. The CDR3, as DNA: TGTGCCTGTGACACCTTAACTGGGGGATCCTTAAGGAACACCGATAAACTCATCTTT. This encodes CACDTLTGGSLRNTDKLIF.

The rearrangement joins TRDV2 to TRDJ1; 9 bases are shared with TRDD3. CDR1 is GEAIGNYY, CDR2 EKD, per germline. The CDR3 is made up of 17 amino acids. The V gene end was trimmed by 1 base and the J gene end by 0 bases; junction bases not matched to a gene: 8. The CDR3 bases are TGTGCCTGTGACACGCTGGGGGACTGGGGGAACACCGATAAACTCATCTTT. As protein: CACDTLGDWGNTDKLIF.

Only a few counts were recorded for this clone. A far larger clone is just one base off, so this is likely a read error. Other DNA sequences in this specimen translate into the identical CDR3. The chain couples TRDV2 to TRDJ1; TRDD3 is a possible D gene (5 bases). V was clipped by 1 base and J by 2 bases, with 13 bases between them. Germline V CDR1 and CDR2: GEAIGNYY, EKD. The CDR3 spans 15 residues. CDR3 DNA sequence: TGTGCCTGTGACACTCTCACCCGGGGAACCGATAAACTCATCTTT. Translation gives CACDTLTRGTDKLIF.

V and J are TRDV2 and TRDJ1, with D possibly being TRDD3 (6 bases). This CDR3 spans 20 amino acids. Trimming stripped 4 bases from V and 1 base from J, with 30 bases between. CDR1 is GEAIGNYY and CDR2 is EKD in the germline V gene. The DNA of the CDR3 is TGTGCCTGTGATCCGATCAACACGGAGCGTCGAGGGGATCTCACCGATAAACTCATCTTT. Protein product: CACDPINTERRGDLTDKLIF.

This clone showed up many times. The chain carries TRDV2 and TRDJ3, with 8 bases lining up with TRDD3. There are 18 residues in the CDR3. V trimming: 2 bases; J trimming: 0 bases; junction bases outside the gene matches: 5. CDR1 GEAIGNYY and CDR2 EKD come from the germline V gene. The CDR3 DNA reads TGTGCCTGTGACAGGCTGGGGGACAGCTCCTGGGACACCCGACAGATGTTTTTC. It specifies CACDRLGDSSWDTRQMFF.

By proportion, this clone is large. The same CDR3 is also encoded by other DNA sequences in this sample. The V call is TRDV2, the J call TRDJ1; 9 bases agree with TRDD3. This CDR3 is 17 amino acids long. Germline CDR1 and CDR2: GEAIGNYY and EKD. V was pared by 4 bases and J by 0 bases, with 11 bases of the junction left unmatched. Here the CDR3 DNA reads TGTGCCTGTGAAAGTCTTACTGGGGGACCCTACACCGATAAACTCATCTTT. This encodes CACESLTGGPYTDKLIF.

This clone occurred a few times. A far more abundant clone sits one base away, making this likely a read error. Other DNA sequences in this sample translate to the same CDR3. This chain joins TRDV2 and TRDJ1; D unresolved. Germline lookup yields CDR1 GEAIGNYY and CDR2 EKD. CDR3 length: 14 amino acids. DNA for the CDR3: TGTGCCTGTGACCCCGTACCGTACACCGATAAACTCATCTTC. This sequence encodes CACDPVPYTDKLIF.

In this sample, this clone turned up a few times. A far larger clone is a single base away, which makes a read error likely. The sample holds other DNA sequences that translate to the same CDR3. This chain uses TRDV2 with TRDJ1; TRDD3 agrees at 10 bases. Germline CDR1 is GEAIGNYY and CDR2 is EKD. This CDR3 spans 16 amino acids. CDR3: CACDTLGDRDTDKLIF. The CDR3, as DNA: TGTGCCTGTGACACCCTGGGGGATAGGGACACCGATAAACTTATCTTT.

This clone was counted ten times or more. The chain joins TRDV2 to TRDJ1; 11 nucleotides match TRDD3. J lost 0 bases, V lost 0 bases, and 26 bases had no gene match. Germline V gene sequence: CDR1 GEAIGNYY, CDR2 EKD. The CDR3 length is 24 residues. Written as DNA, the CDR3 is TGTGCCTGTGACACCGTAACATTAGGTCTTCCTACTGGACTGGGGGATAGGGACACCGATAAACTCATCTTT. It codes for CACDTVTLGLPTGLGDRDTDKLIF.

This clone is medium-sized. This likely stems from a read error, as it lies one base from a far larger clone. Other DNA sequences in this sample translate to the same CDR3. The rearrangement links TRDV2 to TRDJ1, with TRDD3 matching 10 bases. The CDR3 has 16 amino acids. J lost 0 bases, V lost 1 base, and 4 bases had no gene match. The germline V gene encodes CDR1 GEAIGNYY and CDR2 EKD. The chain's CDR3 is CACDTLGDRDTDKLIF. The CDR3 DNA follows: TGTGCCTGTGACACTCTGGGGGATAGGGACACCGATAAACTCATCTTT.

This clone is medium-sized (0.01 to 0.1%) in the sample. This chain connects TRDV2 to TRDJ1; D unclear. V lost 0 bases, J lost 2 bases, and 12 bases lay in between. CDR3 length: 15 amino acids. The germline V gene encodes CDR1 GEAIGNYY and CDR2 EKD. CDR3 DNA sequence: TGTGCCTGTGACACCGTTTCTTTGAGGACCGATAAACTCATCTTT. Translation gives CACDTVSLRTDKLIF.

Concerning this clone itself: A far larger clone is a single base away, which makes a read error likely. This sample also contains other DNA sequences that code for the same CDR3. The chain recombines TRDV2 with TRDJ1, with 8 bases identical to TRDD3. Germline CDR1 reads GEAIGNYY; CDR2 reads EKD. This CDR3 spans 17 amino acids. CDR3 bases: TGTGCCTGTGACACCGTTCAGCTGGGGGAGAACACCGATAAACTGATCTTT. Its protein is CACDTVQLGENTDKLIF.